The rows below give T cell receptor beta chains drawn from one sample of a study of cytomegalovirus exposure and HLA in healthy donors. Assay: immunoSEQ multiplex PCR; the TCRdb copy retains only in-frame clones and omits some. The sample has about 15,000 clones; around 58% are singletons. Sequencing input: PBMCs. Receptor source: a woman between 50 and 59 years old in good health and CMV-seropositive. Both conserved end residues are part of each CDR3. Some rows have no size entry. The others give once, few or many, or a class for an expanded clone.

TRBV30	.	TRBJ2-2	CAWRSGGNTGELFF
TRBV30	.	TRBJ2-1	CAWGRLSNEQFF
TRBV28	.	TRBJ1-2	CASSLPVNYGYTF
TRBV28	once	TRBJ1-4	CASSSPGQGDEKLFF
TRBV7-9	.	TRBJ2-1	CASSPGLFNEQFF
TRBV7-2	few	TRBJ1-3	CASSLRGNTIYF
TRBV6-5	few	TRBJ2-7	CASSYLYEQYF
TRBV4-3	medium-sized	TRBJ2-1	CASSQGTSGSPYNEQFF
TRBV6-5	.	TRBJ2-2	CASSSPAGELFF
TRBV30	.	TRBJ2-1	CAWGESNEQFF
TRBV4-2	few	TRBJ1-3	CASSQDQGLGNTIYF
TRBV29-1	.	TRBJ1-2	CSGGGATNYGYTF
TRBV10-3	.	TRBJ1-1	CAISEVGANTEAFF
TRBV15	.	TRBJ1-1	CATSRVVEPTEAFF
TRBV7-9	.	TRBJ2-2	CASRPEENTGELFF
TRBV7-2	.	TRBJ1-5	CASSLRRGSQPQHF
TRBV5-6	medium-sized	TRBJ2-1	CASSLGAASGYNEQFF
TRBV10-3	.	TRBJ1-1	CATLRGMNTEAFF
TRBV6-1	few	TRBJ2-2	CASRWTGLGELFF
TRBV4-3	.	TRBJ2-3	CASSQIIPGQGTDTQYF
TRBV4-3	few	TRBJ2-7	CASSQEGGGSSSYEQYF
TRBV25-1	.	TRBJ1-1	CASRRGTGGTEAFF
TRBV29-1	.	TRBJ2-7	CSVDGQGDRAGEQYF
TRBV29-1	.	TRBJ2-1	CSVELWRGAYNEQFF
TRBV13	few	TRBJ2-5	CASSLAPTSAGTQYF
TRBV29-1	once	TRBJ1-3	CSVGTGGNTIYF
TRBV29-1	.	TRBJ2-1	CSVGLAGVNEQFF
TRBV7-9	.	TRBJ2-1	CASTLAGAYNEQFF
TRBV7-9	.	TRBJ2-7	CASTRQGLTSYEQYF
TRBV7-2	once	TRBJ2-7	CASSSVPTSGLEQYF
TRBV13	.	TRBJ1-2	CASSLGVGNGYTF
TRBV7-8	.	TRBJ2-1	CASSLKRLRSYNEQFF
TRBV4-3	few	TRBJ2-5	CASSQDPSGQETQYF